This TCR beta chain was profiled in a study of patients and donors after allogeneic stem cell transplantation. Each CDR3 protein is one row after TCRdb ran MiXCR on the RT-PCR reads. The profile shows 200,000 to 250,000 distinct CDR3 sequences, around an eighth of them singletons. There are many counts of this clonotype. CDR3 length equals 11 residues. Germline V lookup: CDR1 DFQATT, CDR2 SNEGSKA (reference sequence). This TCR derives from a human donor who was either an allogeneic HSCT recipient or a stem cell or donor lymphocyte infusion donor (not recorded which). It is not recorded whose cells these are; they may come from a transplant donor. The V and J genes are TRBV20-1 and TRBJ1-1, with D tentatively TRBD1 (5 bases). Sequenced sample: blood, either unsorted or a sorted T cell fraction (not recorded which). The CDR3 coding sequence is TGCAGCGCCAGGGAGAACACTGAAGCTTTCTTT. This sequence encodes CSARENTEAFF.